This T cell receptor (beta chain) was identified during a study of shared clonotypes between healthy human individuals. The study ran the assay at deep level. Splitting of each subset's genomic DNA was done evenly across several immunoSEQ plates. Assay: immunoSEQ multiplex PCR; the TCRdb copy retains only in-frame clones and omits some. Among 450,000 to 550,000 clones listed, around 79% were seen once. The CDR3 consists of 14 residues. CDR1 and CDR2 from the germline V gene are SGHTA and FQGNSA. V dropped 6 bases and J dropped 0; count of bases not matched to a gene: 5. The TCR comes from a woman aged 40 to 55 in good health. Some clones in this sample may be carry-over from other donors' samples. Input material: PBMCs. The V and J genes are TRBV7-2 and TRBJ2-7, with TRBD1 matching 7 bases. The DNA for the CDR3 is TGTGCCAGCAGTCGACAGGGAGCCTCCTACGAGCAGTACTTC. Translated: CASSRQGASYEQYF.